Shown below are 21 T cell receptor beta chains from a single sample sequenced in a study of blood T cell repertoires in COVID-19. The repertoire was sequenced with immunoSEQ multiplex PCR; TCRdb's copy has only in-frame clones and lacks some. The sample includes hundreds of thousands of clones, approximately 91% seen only once; the top ten take almost 9.5%. The material sequenced was peripheral blood. All receptors come from a man between 18 and 35 years old with active or convalescent COVID-19.

The J gene is TRBJ2-7, the V gene TRBV5-5; a possible D gene is TRBD1 (6 bases). The CDR3 is made up of 12 amino acids. Germline assignment: CDR1 SGHKS and CDR2 YYEKEE (reference sequence). Trimming stripped 5 bases from V and 5 bases from J, with 11 bases between. For the CDR3, the DNA is TGTGCCAGCAGGAAACAGGGCCACGAGCAGTACTTC. Translation gives CASRKQGHEQYF.

V is TRBV3-1 (or the pseudogene TRBV3-2) and J is TRBJ2-3; 12 bases align to TRBD2. J gave up 1 base and V 0 bases, and 5 bases lay outside the gene matches. The CDR3 has 18 residues. Per the germline V gene, CDR1 is LGHDT and CDR2 is YNNKEL (reference sequence). The CDR3 loop reads CASSQEGLAGRRTDTQYF. The CDR3 DNA reads TGTGCCAGCAGCCAAGAAGGACTAGCGGGGAGACGCACAGATACGCAGTATTTT.

The J gene is TRBJ2-5, the V gene TRBV5-1; 7 bases fit TRBD2. Germline CDR1 reads SGHRS; CDR2 reads YFSETQ. With V trimmed by 0 bases and J by 2 bases, 7 bases remained unmatched. This CDR3 has 16 residues. CDR3 sequence: CASSLEPAGTQETQYF. Written as DNA, the CDR3 is TGCGCCAGCAGCTTGGAGCCAGCGGGGACTCAAGAGACCCAGTACTTC. Supplemented by reference TRBV5-1 and TRBJ2-5, the full variable domain reads KAGVTQTPRYLIKTRGQQVTLSCSPISGHRSVSWYQQTPGQGLQFLFEYFSETQRNKGNFPGRFSGRQFSNSRSEMNVSTLELGDSALYLCASSLEPAGTQETQYFGPGTRLLVL.

The V gene is TRBV4-3, the J gene TRBJ1-2; TRBD1 is a possible D gene (5 bases). Trimming left V 4 bases short and J 4 bases short, with 10 bases between. The CDR3 totals 13 residues. Germline lookup yields CDR1 LGHNA and CDR2 YSLEER. CDR3 DNA sequence: TGCGCCAGCAGCCTGGGGAGGGGCTATGGCTACACCTTC. Translated: CASSLGRGYGYTF.

V gene TRBV21-1 combines with J gene TRBJ2-7; no check of the table's D call, TRBD2, against the DNA was made. TRBV21-1 is flagged as a pseudogene. CDR3 size: 16 residues. CDR3 coding DNA: TGTGCCAGCAGCAAAGGAAGGGCTAGCGGGGGCTACGAGCAGTACTTC. Amino acids: CASSKGRASGGYEQYF.

This clone was seen once. This chain uses TRBV19 with TRBJ2-1; 8 positions agree with TRBD2. CDR1 and CDR2 from the germline V gene are LNHDA and SQIVND (reference sequence). V shed 3 bases and J 7 bases; nucleotides not matched to a gene: 20. The CDR3 is 19 amino acids. The CDR3 region is CASSMGSGGLVSLLNEQFF. Written as DNA, the CDR3 is TGTGCCAGTAGTATGGGTTCTGGGGGACTAGTAAGTCTCCTTAATGAGCAGTTCTTC.

This clone was observed a single time. This sequence joins TRBV29-1 and TRBJ1-2; perhaps TRBD1 as D (5 bases). Per the germline V gene, CDR1 is SQVTM and CDR2 is ANQGSEA. This CDR3 is built from 13 residues. With 6 bases removed from V and 0 bases from J, the gap between germline ends came to 11 bases. CDR3 nucleotides: TGCAGCGTGACACAGGCTACTAACTATGGCTACACCTTC. Translation: CSVTQATNYGYTF.

CDR3 sequence (DNA): TGTGCCAGCAGCCCACCCAGGGCCTCGAGTGAAAAACTGTTTTTT. As protein: CASSPPRASSEKLFF. The V call is TRBV7-8, the J call TRBJ1-4; D may be TRBD1 (5 bases). Germline loops: CDR1 SGHVS, CDR2 FQNEAQ. CDR3 size: 15 residues. V lost 5 bases and J 7 bases, leaving 17 bases between the germline ends.

This chain links TRBV27 with TRBJ1-1; 7 nucleotides line up with TRBD1. The CDR3 spans 12 residues. CDR1 MNHEY and CDR2 SMNVEV come from the germline V gene (reference sequence). Unmatched junction bases numbered 7, after V lost 5 bases and J lost 10 bases. CDR3 bases: TGTGCCAGCAGTACAGGGGTGCAAGGAGCTTTCTTT. Its protein product is CASSTGVQGAFF.

The rearrangement links TRBV6-1 to TRBJ1-1, with a possible D match to TRBD1 (5 bases). With 2 bases removed from V and 5 bases from J, the gap between germline ends came to 15 bases. The CDR3 sequence is 15 residues long. Germline V gives CDR1 MNHNS, CDR2 SASEGT. CDR3 residues: CASSELAGIMTEAFF. As DNA, the CDR3 is TGTGCCAGCAGTGAACTGGCAGGGATCATGACTGAAGCTTTCTTT.

V and J are TRBV5-1 and TRBJ1-6; 8 nucleotides agree with TRBD1. The CDR3 consists of 15 residues. The germline gives CDR1 SGHRS, CDR2 YFSETQ. J lost 5 bases, V lost 5 bases, and 6 bases had no gene match. CDR3 residues: CASRLGQGDNSPLHF. DNA for the CDR3: TGCGCCAGCAGACTAGGACAGGGAGATAATTCACCCCTCCACTTT.

This sequence joins TRBV3-1 (or the pseudogene TRBV3-2) and TRBJ1-2; 9 bases agree with TRBD1. The germline CDR1 and CDR2 sequences are LGHDT and YNNKEL (reference sequence). This CDR3 has 14 amino acids. The junction had 4 bases not matched to a gene; V was cut back by 0 bases and J by 8 bases. The CDR3 reads CASSQEQGASGYTF. CDR3 DNA: TGTGCCAGCAGCCAAGAACAGGGGGCTAGCGGCTACACCTTC.

The gene calls are TRBV10-3 and TRBJ1-1; TRBD1 is a possible D gene (5 bases). Germline CDR1 reads ENHRY; CDR2 reads SYGVKD. V dropped 3 bases and J dropped 3 bases, with 11 bases sitting between them. This CDR3 region has 14 residues. The CDR3 nucleotides read TGTGCCATCAGTGAAGGGGAGGGATACACTGAAGCTTTCTTT. The encoded protein is CAISEGEGYTEAFF.

V usage is TRBV3-1 (or the pseudogene TRBV3-2) and J usage is TRBJ2-3, with 8 bases matching TRBD2. V shed 4 bases, J shed 2 bases, and the junction held 17 bases outside the gene matches. The germline V gene has CDR1 LGHDT and CDR2 YNNKEL (reference sequence). The length of the CDR3 is 19 residues. CDR3: CASSPSMIAGYTFTDTQYF. The CDR3 bases are TGTGCCAGCAGCCCAAGCATGATAGCGGGGTACACTTTCACAGATACGCAGTATTTT.

This chain connects TRBV27 to TRBJ1-1; 11 bases fit TRBD1. Germline-derived CDR1 and CDR2 are MNHEY and SMNVEV (reference sequence). The CDR3 spans 15 residues. The V segment lost 6 bases and the J segment 3 bases; nucleotides outside the gene matches: 6. In DNA, the CDR3 is TGTGCCAGCAGAGCGGACAGGGGGCAAGACACTGAAGCTTTCTTT. It codes for CASRADRGQDTEAFF.

The chain carries TRBV5-1 and TRBJ2-3; possibly TRBD1 for D (6 bases). From germline, CDR1 is SGHRS and CDR2 YFSETQ. V lost 3 bases to trimming and J lost 8 bases, with 22 bases between them. The CDR3 spans 16 residues. The CDR3 is CASSSTLLWLGATQYF. As DNA, the CDR3 is TGCGCCAGCAGCTCAACCCTTTTATGGCTGGGGGCTACGCAGTATTTT.

The rearrangement links TRBV6-2 or TRBV6-3 to TRBJ1-6; D unresolved. V was clipped by 0 bases and J by 2 bases, with 8 bases between them. The CDR3 length is 16 residues. The germline V gene encodes CDR1 MNHEY and CDR2 SVGEGT. The CDR3 loop is CASSYSRGAYNSPLHF. CDR3 DNA: TGTGCCAGCAGTTACTCTCGGGGTGCCTATAATTCACCCCTCCACTTT.

In this sample, this clone turned up once. This chain joins TRBV15 and TRBJ1-6; 9 nucleotides agree with TRBD1. Germline loops: CDR1 LNHNV, CDR2 YYDKDF (reference sequence). This CDR3 has 16 amino acids. Trimming removed 6 bases from V and 7 bases from J; junction bases left unmatched: 10. Written as DNA, the CDR3 is TGTGCCACCAGAAATCCCGGGACAGGGAACAATTCACCCCTCCACTTT. Residues: CATRNPGTGNNSPLHF.

V and J are TRBV29-1 and TRBJ2-5, with no clear D. Germline V gives CDR1 SQVTM, CDR2 ANQGSEA. This CDR3 comprises 13 residues. The ends were cut back, 3 bases at V and 4 bases at J, with 12 bases in the middle. The CDR3, as DNA: TGCAGCGTTGAGGGCTTAGTCGGAGAGACCCAGTACTTC. It specifies CSVEGLVGETQYF.

J is TRBJ2-4 and V is TRBV12-3 or TRBV12-4, with 8 positions matching TRBD2. V gave up 7 bases and J gave up 9 bases; unmatched junction bases: 8. The CDR3 has 13 amino acids. The CDR3: CASTPGGQGIQYF. CDR3 DNA: TGTGCCAGCACCCCGGGGGGGCAGGGCATTCAGTACTTC.

The chain joins TRBV3-1 (or the pseudogene TRBV3-2) to TRBJ1-6; 8 positions agree with TRBD1. CDR1 LGHDT and CDR2 YNNKEL come from the germline V gene (reference sequence). V was pared by 6 bases and J by 10 bases, with 8 bases of the junction left unmatched. The CDR3 is 14 amino acids. CDR3: CASRPLTGVSPLHF. The CDR3 nucleotides are TGTGCCAGCAGGCCATTGACAGGGGTATCACCCCTCCACTTT.